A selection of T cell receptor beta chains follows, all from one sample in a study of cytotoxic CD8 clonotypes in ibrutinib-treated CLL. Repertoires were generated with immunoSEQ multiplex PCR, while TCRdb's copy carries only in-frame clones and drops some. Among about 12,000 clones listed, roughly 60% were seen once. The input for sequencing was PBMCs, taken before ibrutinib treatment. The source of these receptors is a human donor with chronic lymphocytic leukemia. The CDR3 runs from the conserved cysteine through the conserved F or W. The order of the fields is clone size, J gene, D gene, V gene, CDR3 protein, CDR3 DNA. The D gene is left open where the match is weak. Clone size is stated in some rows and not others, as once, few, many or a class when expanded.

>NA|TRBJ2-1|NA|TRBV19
CASSIMGPNEQFF
TGTGCCAGTAGTATTATGGGCCCCAATGAGCAGTTCTTC
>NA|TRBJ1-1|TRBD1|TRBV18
CASSPRTGKYTEAFF
TGTGCCAGCTCACCACGGACAGGGAAGTACACTGAAGCTTTCTTT
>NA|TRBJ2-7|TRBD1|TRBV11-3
CASSKDRGLGNEQYF
TGTGCCAGCAGCAAGGACAGGGGATTAGGCAACGAGCAGTACTTC
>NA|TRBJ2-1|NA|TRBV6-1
CASSEWPYNEQFF
TGTGCCAGCAGCGAGTGGCCCTACAATGAGCAGTTCTTC
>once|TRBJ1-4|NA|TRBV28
CASSLGGQLNEKLFF
TGTGCCAGCAGTTTGGGTGGACAACTTAATGAAAAACTGTTTTTT
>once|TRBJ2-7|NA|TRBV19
CATLQGQGGSYEQYF
TGTGCCACCCTTCAAGGGCAGGGAGGTTCCTACGAGCAGTACTTC
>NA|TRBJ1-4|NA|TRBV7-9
CASSSLMGRGKLFF
TGTGCCAGCAGCTCACTAATGGGGAGGGGAAAACTGTTTTTT
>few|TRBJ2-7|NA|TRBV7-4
CASSLLLLTYEQYF
TGTGCCAGCAGCTTGCTTTTGTTAACCTACGAGCAGTACTTC
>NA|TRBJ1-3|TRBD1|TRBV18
CASSPIQGGSGNTIYF
TGTGCCAGCTCACCGATTCAGGGGGGCTCTGGAAACACCATATATTTT
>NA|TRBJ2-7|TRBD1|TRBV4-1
CASSQDLGQGSYEQYF
TGCGCCAGCAGCCAAGATTTGGGACAGGGGTCGTACGAGCAGTACTTC
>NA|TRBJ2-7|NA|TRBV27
CASLGGLPYEQYF
TGTGCCAGTTTGGGGGGACTGCCGTACGAGCAGTACTTC
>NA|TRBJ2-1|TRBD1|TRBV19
CASSMGTGGSYNEQFF
TGTGCCAGTAGTATGGGGACAGGGGGCTCCTACAATGAGCAGTTCTTC
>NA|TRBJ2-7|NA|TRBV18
CASSLGQEGGEQYF
TGTGCCAGCTCACTGGGCCAGGAAGGGGGCGAGCAGTACTTC
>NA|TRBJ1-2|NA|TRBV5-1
CASAESNYGYTF
TGCGCCAGCGCAGAGAGCAACTATGGCTACACCTTC
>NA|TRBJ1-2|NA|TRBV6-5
CASSYQAGFGYTF
TGTGCCAGCAGTTACCAGGCCGGGTTCGGCTACACCTTC
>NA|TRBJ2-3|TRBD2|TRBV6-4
CASSAGGNTQYF
TGTGCCAGCAGTGCGGGGGGGAATACGCAGTATTTT
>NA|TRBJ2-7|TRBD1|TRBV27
CASSFRIQTGHEQYF
TGTGCCAGCAGTTTCCGAATACAGACAGGGCACGAGCAGTACTTC
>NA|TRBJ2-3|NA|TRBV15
CATSRDNSDGPRTDTQYF
TGTGCCACCAGCAGAGATAACAGTGATGGCCCTCGCACAGATACGCAGTATTTT
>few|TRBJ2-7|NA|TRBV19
CASSIGDAAYEQYF
TGTGCCAGTAGTATTGGGGACGCAGCCTACGAGCAGTACTTC
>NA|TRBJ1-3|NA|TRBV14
CASSPSLGGRGNTIYF
TGTGCCAGCAGCCCCAGCTTGGGAGGTCGCGGAAACACCATATATTTT
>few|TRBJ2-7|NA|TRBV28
CASSIGLSYEQYF
TGTGCCAGCAGTATCGGACTTTCCTACGAGCAGTACTTC
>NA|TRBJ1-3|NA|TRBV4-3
CASSQDQASGNTIYF
TGCGCCAGCAGCCAAGATCAGGCCTCCGGAAACACCATATATTTT
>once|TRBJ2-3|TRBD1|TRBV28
CASSVLDRARDTQYF
TGTGCCAGCAGCGTGCTGGACAGGGCCCGTGATACGCAGTATTTT
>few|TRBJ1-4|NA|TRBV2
CASSEAPGGRGNEKLFF
TGTGCCAGCAGTGAAGCGCCGGGAGGGAGGGGGAATGAAAAACTGTTTTTT
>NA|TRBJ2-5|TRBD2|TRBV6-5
CASSLSIAGGKETQYF
TGTGCCAGCAGTTTGTCAATAGCGGGGGGTAAAGAGACCCAGTACTTC
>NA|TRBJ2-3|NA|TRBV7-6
CASGPPTDTQYF
TGTGCCAGCGGACCGCCTACAGATACGCAGTATTTT
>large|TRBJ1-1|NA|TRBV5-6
CASSMTRNTEAFF
TGTGCCAGCAGCATGACAAGGAACACTGAAGCTTTCTTT
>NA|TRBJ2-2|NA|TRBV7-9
CASSPPGTRTTGELFF
TGTGCCAGCAGCCCTCCCGGGACTCGAACGACCGGGGAGCTGTTTTTT
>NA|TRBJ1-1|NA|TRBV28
CASSLRGGGRDTEAFF
TGTGCCAGCAGTTTGCGGGGCGGCGGGCGGGACACTGAAGCTTTCTTT
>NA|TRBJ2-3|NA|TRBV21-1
CASTKVGWRDTDTQYF
TGTGCCAGCACCAAAGTGGGGTGGCGGGACACAGATACGCAGTATTTT
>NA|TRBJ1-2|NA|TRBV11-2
CASSLAPPAWSGYTF
TGTGCCAGCAGCTTAGCCCCGCCGGCGTGGTCTGGCTACACCTTC
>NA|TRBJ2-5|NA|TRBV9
CASSQKNSGTQYF
TGTGCCAGCAGCCAGAAAAATTCCGGGACCCAGTACTTC
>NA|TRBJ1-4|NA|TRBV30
CAWSVFRTSRGSEKLFF
TGTGCCTGGAGTGTATTTAGGACATCGAGAGGGAGTGAAAAACTGTTTTTT
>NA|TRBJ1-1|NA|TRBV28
CASIGRQMNTEAFF
TGTGCCAGCATCGGCAGACAGATGAACACTGAAGCTTTCTTT
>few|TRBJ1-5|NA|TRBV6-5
CASSYSDNQPQHF
TGTGCCAGCAGTTACTCTGACAATCAGCCCCAGCATTTT
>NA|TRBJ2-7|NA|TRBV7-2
CASSTGLGSYEQYF
TGTGCCAGCAGCACAGGACTGGGTAGTTACGAGCAGTACTTC
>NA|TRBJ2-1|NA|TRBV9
CASSVALGGPVEQFF
TGTGCCAGCAGCGTAGCGCTGGGGGGGCCGGTTGAGCAGTTCTTC
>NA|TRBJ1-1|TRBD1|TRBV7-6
CASSLKGTGNTEAFF
TGTGCCAGCAGCTTAAAGGGGACAGGGAACACTGAAGCTTTCTTT
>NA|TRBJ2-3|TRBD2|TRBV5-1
CASGGLAGFGATDTQYF
TGCGCCAGCGGCGGGCTAGCGGGGTTCGGCGCCACAGATACGCAGTATTTT
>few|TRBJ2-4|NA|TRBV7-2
CASSQNPGGNIQYF
TGTGCCAGCAGCCAAAATCCCGGGGGAAACATTCAGTACTTC
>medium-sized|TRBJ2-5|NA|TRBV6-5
CASSWSDGETQYF
TGTGCCAGCAGTTGGTCGGATGGGGAGACCCAGTACTTC
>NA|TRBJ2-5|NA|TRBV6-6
CASSPSYQETQYF
TGTGCCAGCAGTCCCTCGTACCAAGAGACCCAGTACTTC
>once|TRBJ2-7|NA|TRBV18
CASSPPGKSSYEQYF
TGTGCCAGCTCACCACCAGGAAAAAGCTCCTACGAGCAGTACTTC
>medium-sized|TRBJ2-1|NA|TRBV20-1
CSAREIDEQFF
TGCAGTGCTAGAGAGATCGATGAGCAGTTCTTC
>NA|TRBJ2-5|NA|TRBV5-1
CASSQEAETQYF
TGCGCCAGCAGCCAGGAGGCAGAGACCCAGTACTTC
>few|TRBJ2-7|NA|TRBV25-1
CASSVGYEQYF
TGTGCCAGCAGTGTGGGCTACGAGCAGTACTTC
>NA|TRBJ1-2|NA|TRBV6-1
CASSQGPPSTF
TGTGCCAGCAGCCAAGGCCCCCCATCCACCTTC
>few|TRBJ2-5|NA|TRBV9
CASKETQYF
TGTGCCAGCAAGGAGACCCAGTACTTC
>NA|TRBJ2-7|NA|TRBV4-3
CASSQEARVYEQYF
TGCGCCAGCAGCCAAGAAGCAAGAGTCTACGAGCAGTACTTC
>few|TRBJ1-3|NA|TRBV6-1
CASSEWPGNTIYF
TGTGCCAGCAGTGAATGGCCTGGAAACACCATATATTTT
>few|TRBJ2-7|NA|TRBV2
CASSEYHEQYF
TGTGCCAGCAGTGAATACCACGAGCAGTACTTC
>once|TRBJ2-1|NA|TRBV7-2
CASSGAQGRNEQFF
TGTGCCAGCAGCGGCGCACAGGGACGTAATGAGCAGTTCTTC
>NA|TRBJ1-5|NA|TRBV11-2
CASSQSRTDQPQHF
TGTGCCAGCAGCCAGAGTCGGACGGATCAGCCCCAGCATTTT
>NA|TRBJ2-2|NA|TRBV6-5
CASSAWEFNTGELFF
TGTGCCAGCAGTGCGTGGGAGTTTAACACCGGGGAGCTGTTTTTT
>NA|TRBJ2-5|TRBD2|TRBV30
CAWSLGLAGEGETQYF
TGTGCCTGGAGTCTCGGGCTAGCGGGGGAGGGTGAGACCCAGTACTTC